The 22 T cell receptor beta chains listed next were all sequenced from one sample in a study of STAT3 mutations in large granular lymphocyte leukemia. These TCRs are of unknown antigen specificity. Broader study findings: At least one immunodominant TCR beta clonotype appeared in every T-cell large granular lymphocyte leukemia patient.

Here immunoSEQ multiplex PCR was the method, and the copy in TCRdb shows in-frame clones only, minus some. The data hold some 27,000 clones, with over 60% observed a single time. Input material: peripheral blood mononuclear cells. These receptors all stem from a woman aged 50 to 65 with T-cell large granular lymphocyte leukemia. Some clones in this sample may be carry-over from other donors' samples.

This sequence joins TRBV28 and TRBJ1-1; 7 bases line up with TRBD1. V was pared by 4 bases and J by 0 bases, with 2 bases of the junction left unmatched. Germline V gene lookup returns CDR1 MDHEN and CDR2 SYDVKM. The CDR3 is made up of 14 amino acids. Here the CDR3 reads CASSSQGLNTEAFF. CDR3 bases: TGTGCCAGCAGTTCACAGGGGTTGAACACTGAAGCTTTCTTT.

V usage is TRBV30 and J usage is TRBJ1-1; tentatively, D is TRBD1 (5 bases). Trimming removed 0 bases from V and 7 bases from J, with 12 bases in between. The germline CDR1 and CDR2 sequences are GTSNPN and SVGIG (reference sequence). The CDR3 is 13 residues long. The CDR3 DNA is TGTGCCTGGAGTGTACACTCGACAGATGAAGCTTTCTTT. This gives the protein CAWSVHSTDEAFF.

This clone was found once. The chain combines TRBV5-1 with TRBJ2-7, with 10 bases lining up with TRBD2. The CDR3 totals 16 residues. Germline CDR1 is SGHRS and CDR2 is YFSETQ. V was clipped by 1 base and J by 2 bases; unmatched bases: 6. The CDR3 region has the DNA TGCGCCAGCAGCTTGCAAACTAGCGGGATAACCTACGAGCAGTACTTC. Translated, it gives CASSLQTSGITYEQYF.

The sample holds one count of this clone. This chain uses TRBV7-9 with TRBJ2-7, with 7 bases that match TRBD1. The CDR3 runs to 12 residues. Germline V gene lookup returns CDR1 SEHNR and CDR2 FQNEAQ (reference sequence). Trimming cost V 7 bases and J 5 bases; bases outside gene matches: 5. The CDR3 DNA sequence: TGTGCCAGCAAAACAGGGGCCCACGAGCAGTACTTC. This gives the protein CASKTGAHEQYF.

This clone was counted only a few times. The chain combines TRBV28 with TRBJ1-2, with D unresolved. This CDR3 has 13 residues. V was cut by 1 base and J by 4 bases, with 7 bases left in between. Germline V lookup: CDR1 MDHEN, CDR2 SYDVKM. The CDR3 here is CASSLSAGYGYTF. The CDR3 coding sequence is TGTGCCAGCAGTTTATCGGCAGGCTATGGCTACACCTTC.

The chain joins TRBV28 to TRBJ1-2, with 9 bases matching TRBD1. V lost 3 bases and J lost 0; bases outside the gene matches: 8. Per germline, CDR1 MDHEN and CDR2 SYDVKM. This CDR3 comprises 17 residues. Written as DNA, the CDR3 is TGTGCCAGCAGTTTTGGAGGACAGGGGACGTCTAACTATGGCTACACCTTC. It translates to CASSFGGQGTSNYGYTF.

This chain links TRBV18 with TRBJ1-4, with a weak D call TRBD1 (5 bases). V dropped 3 bases and J dropped 1 base, with 12 bases sitting between them. The CDR3 is made up of 16 amino acids. The germline gives CDR1 KGHSH, CDR2 LQKENI. CDR3 coding DNA: TGTGCCAGCTCACCCCCGGGACTACAAACTAATGAAAAACTGTTTTTT. As protein: CASSPPGLQTNEKLFF.

V is TRBV5-1 and J is TRBJ1-1; unclear D gene. This CDR3 has 15 residues. The germline V gene has CDR1 SGHRS and CDR2 YFSETQ. The V and J ends lost 4 bases and 1 base respectively, with 14 bases between them. The CDR3 region has the DNA TGCGCCAGCAGCCCCCCTCGAGGTCGGAACACTGAAGCTTTCTTT. It yields the protein CASSPPRGRNTEAFF. Full variable domain (outside the CDR3, taken from reference TRBV5-1 and TRBJ1-1): KAGVTQTPRYLIKTRGQQVTLSCSPISGHRSVSWYQQTPGQGLQFLFEYFSETQRNKGNFPGRFSGRQFSNSRSEMNVSTLELGDSALYLCASSPPRGRNTEAFFGQGTRLTVV.

The V and J genes are TRBV7-2 and TRBJ2-3; D is possibly TRBD2 (5 bases). The CDR3 contains 15 residues. Germline V gene data show CDR1 as SGHTA and CDR2 as FQGNSA. Trimming removed 4 bases from V and 5 bases from J, with 16 bases in between. The CDR3 region is CASSSTPARGDTQYF. DNA of the CDR3: TGTGCCAGCAGCTCAACGCCCGCCCGGGGAGATACGCAGTATTTT.

V usage is TRBV18 and J usage is TRBJ1-1, with TRBD1 matching over 7 bases. Unmatched junction bases numbered 5, after V lost 3 bases and J lost 4 bases. This CDR3 is built from 14 residues. CDR1 is KGHSH, CDR2 LQKENI, per germline. The DNA of the CDR3 is TGTGCCAGCTCACCTGCAGGGGGTGGCACTGAAGCTTTCTTT. The encoded protein is CASSPAGGGTEAFF.

The chain links TRBV2 to TRBJ2-5; possibly TRBD2 for D (5 bases). This CDR3 contains 12 residues. V lost 7 bases and J lost 1, with 7 bases in between. CDR1 is SNHLY, CDR2 FYNNEI, per germline. Here the CDR3 DNA reads TGTGCCAGCACGGGGTTCCAAGAGACCCAGTACTTC. It yields the protein CASTGFQETQYF.

This clone was detected a few times. The chain joins TRBV11-2 to TRBJ1-2; no reliable D call. With 5 bases removed from V and 2 bases from J, the gap between germline ends came to 12 bases. The CDR3 totals 14 residues. The germline V gene has CDR1 SGHAT and CDR2 FQNNGV. This CDR3 reads CASSHYSGNYGYTF. The CDR3 DNA reads as TGTGCCAGCAGCCACTACTCGGGCAACTATGGCTACACCTTC.

The V and J genes are TRBV19 and TRBJ2-2; weak D call: TRBD2 (6 bases). The ends were cut back, 3 bases at V and 6 bases at J, with 17 bases in the middle. Germline CDR1 LNHDA, CDR2 SQIVND (reference sequence). The length of the CDR3 is 16 residues. The CDR3 DNA reads as TGTGCCAGTAGTATCCTGGCTAGCGCCACCTCCGGGGAGCTGTTTTTT. Protein sequence: CASSILASATSGELFF.

This chain links TRBV2 with TRBJ2-2; 7 bases are shared with TRBD2. The CDR3 loop spans 14 amino acids. Germline V lookup: CDR1 SNHLY, CDR2 FYNNEI. Trimming took 7 bases from V and 5 from J; bases not matched to a gene: 7. The CDR3 DNA follows: TGTGCCAGCAAAGGACTAGTTATGACCGGGGAGCTGTTTTTT. This codes for CASKGLVMTGELFF.

This chain links TRBV5-6 with TRBJ1-2; the D is unclear. V was clipped by 4 bases and J by 8 bases, with 21 bases between them. In germline, CDR1 is SGHDT, CDR2 YYEEEE. This CDR3 is 15 amino acids long. CDR3 region: CASSVGNTYQGGYTF. CDR3 nucleotide sequence: TGTGCCAGCAGCGTCGGGAATACCTACCAAGGAGGCTACACCTTC.

This clone was found a few times. The V gene is TRBV11-2, the J gene TRBJ2-2; D may match TRBD1 or TRBD2 (6 bases each). Trimming removed 0 bases at V and 1 base at J, with 9 bases between. Germline V lookup: CDR1 SGHAT, CDR2 FQNNGV. This CDR3 contains 16 residues. The CDR3 loop reads CASSLDRGRNTGELFF. The CDR3 nucleotides read TGTGCCAGCAGCTTAGATCGGGGGCGGAACACCGGGGAGCTGTTTTTT.

The chain carries TRBV30 and TRBJ1-1; D is possibly TRBD1 (5 bases). Germline CDR1 reads GTSNPN; CDR2 reads SVGIG (reference sequence). The CDR3 covers 15 residues. V lost 2 bases to trimming and J lost 5 bases, with 18 bases between them. The CDR3 region is CAWSTWGVGRTEAFF. DNA of the CDR3: TGTGCCTGGAGTACGTGGGGGGTTGGGCGGACTGAAGCTTTCTTT.

V usage is TRBV28 and J usage is TRBJ1-2; no definite D call. The V and J ends lost 2 bases and 6 bases respectively, with 16 bases between them. In germline, CDR1 is MDHEN, CDR2 SYDVKM. The CDR3 spans 15 residues. CDR3 sequence: CASSLTSTVGDGYTF. CDR3 sequence (DNA): TGTGCCAGCAGTTTAACGTCCACCGTAGGAGATGGCTACACCTTC.

The gene calls are TRBV5-1 and TRBJ2-2; TRBD2 matches 10 bases. The germline V gene encodes CDR1 SGHRS and CDR2 YFSETQ. The junction had 7 bases not matched to a gene; V was cut back by 4 bases and J by 7 bases. The CDR3 contains 15 residues. For the CDR3, the DNA is TGCGCCAGCAGCCCTAGCGGGAGCTCGGGCGGGGAGCTGTTTTTT. Translating gives CASSPSGSSGGELFF.

CDR3 DNA sequence: TGTGCCAGCAGTTTAAGGTCCGCAATGGCCCTTTCCGAGGACACTGAAGCTTTCTTT. Translating gives CASSLRSAMALSEDTEAFF. The gene calls are TRBV28 and TRBJ1-1, with no clear D. The V end was cut by 2 bases, the J end by 3 bases, with 25 bases between. The CDR3 runs 19 residues. CDR1 is MDHEN and CDR2 is SYDVKM in the germline V gene.

The V gene is TRBV2, the J gene TRBJ1-2, with a tentative D call TRBD1 (5 bases). The ends were cut back, 2 bases at V and 5 bases at J, with 12 bases in the middle. The CDR3 loop spans 14 amino acids. Germline V gene sequence: CDR1 SNHLY, CDR2 FYNNEI. Written as DNA, the CDR3 is TGTGCCAGCAGTGAATATGAGACAGTGTATGGCTACACCTTC. This gives the protein CASSEYETVYGYTF. Full variable domain (rest looked up from reference TRBV2 and TRBJ1-2): EPEVTQTPSHQVTQMGQEVILRCVPISNHLYFYWYRQILGQKVEFLVSFYNNEISEKSEIFDDQFSVERPDGSNFTLKIRSTKLEDSAMYFCASSEYETVYGYTFGSGTRLTVV.

The chain combines TRBV7-9 with TRBJ1-3, with D unclear. Trimming removed 7 bases at V and 0 bases at J, with 13 bases between. The CDR3 is 15 amino acids. From germline, CDR1 is SEHNR and CDR2 FQNEAQ (reference sequence). The CDR3 protein is CASTSIEVSGNTIYF. The CDR3 nucleotides are TGTGCCAGCACCTCGATTGAGGTCTCTGGAAACACCATATATTTT.